This TCR beta chain was obtained from a study of blood T cell repertoires in COVID-19. Across the whole study: The United States, Italy and Spain were the sources of the acute and convalescent COVID-19 samples. Sources were T cells, B-cell-depleted T cells, or PBMCs; the material itself was cDNA or gDNA.

As processed by the authors: Researchers report that nucleated cell counts were estimated from reference gene primer amplification. The table came from immunoSEQ multiplex PCR; TCRdb's copy has only in-frame clones and leaves some out. The V and J calls and clone size were taken over from that table, and D and trimming were inferred from the DNA. The table has approximately 150,000 clones, roughly 90% seen once; the top ten hold more than 2%. Germline CDR1 KGHSH, CDR2 LQKENI. Trimming removed 0 bases from V and 0 bases from J, with 9 bases in between. The CDR3 has 15 residues. The TCR originated in a man in his 70s with active COVID-19. The genes are TRBV18 and TRBJ2-7; D possibly corresponds to TRBD2 (6 bases). The material sequenced was peripheral blood. The CDR3 loop is CASSPPGLLSYEQYF. CDR3 bases: TGTGCCAGCTCACCACCGGGACTCCTCTCCTACGAGCAGTACTTC.